This T cell receptor beta chain was profiled in a study of blood T cell repertoires in COVID-19 (dated by TCRdb to between 2020 and 2021). For context, the study as a whole: Samples covering the acute and convalescent phases of COVID-19 were provided by collaborators in the United States, Italy and Spain. The prospective study material was composed of cDNA or gDNA derived from T cells, B-cell-depleted T cells, or PBMCs. Subjects who had been exposed to COVID-19, were actively infected with it, or had recovered from it provided the deeply sampled blood TCRbeta repertoires that made up the dataset. The repertoires were released in a freely available public database meant as a resource for research on the immune response to SARS-CoV-2. Samples came from the ongoing ImmuneRACE study (first 160 participants) plus 1,254 subjects from 6 global collaborators. The sample metadata nearly always contained a de-identified subject ID, COVID-19 status, age in years and sex. Where HLA class I and class II types were available, the types were taken from metadata supplied by the sample provider, not from assay-based typing. General study outcomes and caveats: Clinical and demographic metadata were provided uncurated, with the amount varying by source and participant.

One collaborating source in Seattle enrolled patients during active infection and followed them longitudinally through the course of disease. Each collaborating institution followed its own protocols to collect whole blood in K2EDTA tubes. For TCRbeta analysis, collaborators shipped samples in one of three forms: frozen whole blood, isolated PBMCs, or DNA extracted from either of those sample types. Counted from cysteine to phenylalanine, this CDR3 has 14 amino acids. The retained sequence is limited to the CDR3, 42 bases, with the frame set at the first base. V lost 8 bases and J lost 1 base, and the count of bases not matched to a germline gene is 4. The germline V gene supplies CDR1 MNHEY and CDR2 SVGAGI. For this clone: Its recognized antigen is unknown. The input lacks base qualities; no much larger clone sits a single base away. Other nucleotide sequences from this sample produce the same CDR3.

TCRbeta CDR3 regions were amplified from genomic DNA using the immunoSEQ Assay, a bias-controlled multiplex PCR. The study's processing was this. Nucleated cell counts per sample were estimated from amplification of reference gene primers within the assay. To quantify the absolute abundance of each unique TCRbeta CDR3 rearrangement, sequence reads were collapsed and filtered. Productive Simpson clonality was computed per sample as the square root of Simpson's diversity index over productive rearrangements. As stored in TCRdb, this immuneACCESS dataset retains in-frame rearrangements with V and J assigned. A fraction of the clones does not appear; measured against another copy, unresolved V genes explain less than half of the discrepancy, and the remainder lacks a known reason. V, J and clone size were drawn from that table, and D and trimming were deduced from the DNA. The sample records approximately 300,000 clones, 75% to 95% of which are singletons. Jointly, the top ten make up around 6.8% of the sample.

This clonotype originated in a woman aged 25 to 39 with COVID-19, enrolled during active disease. The chain joins TRBV6-5 to TRBJ2-7; TRBD1 agrees with 11 junctional bases. Sequencing was done on a sample of peripheral blood. The bases read TGTGCCAGCGGCCGGGACAGGGGGTCCTACGAGCAGTACTTC. Its translation is CASGRDRGSYEQYF.